Shown below are 27 T cell receptor beta chains from a single sample sequenced in a study of technical replicates of blood from a handful of donors. TCRdb's copy holds only in-frame clones and misses some; the assay was immunoSEQ multiplex PCR. The sample shows about 97,000 clones, 85% to 95% of them seen only once. Sequencing used T cells isolated from PBMCs. These receptors all come from a human donor in good health.

V and J are TRBV5-4 and TRBJ2-7; D call uncertain. V was shortened by 0 bases and J by 5 bases, with 9 bases between the two germline ends. The CDR3 loop spans 13 amino acids. CDR1 SGHNT and CDR2 YYREEE come from the germline V gene (reference sequence). The CDR3 DNA reads as TGTGCCAGCAGCTTGGATCCAGGCGACGAGCAGTACTTC. Encoded protein: CASSLDPGDEQYF.

The J gene is TRBJ2-5, the V gene TRBV27; 9 nucleotides agree with TRBD1. Trimming removed 5 bases from V and 4 bases from J; junction bases left unmatched: 8. The V gene's germline CDR1 is MNHEY and CDR2 SMNVEV (reference sequence). This CDR3 is built from 15 residues. CDR3 sequence reads: CASSPHATGGETQYF. In DNA, the CDR3 is TGTGCCAGCAGTCCACACGCGACAGGGGGAGAGACCCAGTACTTC.

The chain carries TRBV21-1 and TRBJ1-1. TRBV21-1 is described as a pseudogene. This CDR3 spans 17 amino acids. The CDR3 DNA reads TGTGCCAGCAGCCCACCGAGGGAGGAGGGGATGAACACTGAAGCTTTCTTT. This encodes CASSPPREEGMNTEAFF.

Written as DNA, the CDR3 is TGTGCCAGCAGCCGAACCCCGGGCGGGGAGCTGTTTTTT. This codes for CASSRTPGGELFF. This sequence joins TRBV6-4 and TRBJ2-2; D gene unclear. Per the germline V gene, CDR1 is MRHNA and CDR2 is SNTAGT. The V end lost 6 bases, the J end lost 7 bases, and 12 bases lay between the germline ends. The CDR3 consists of 13 residues.

The chain links TRBV9 to TRBJ1-1; 7 nucleotides match TRBD1. The V gene end was trimmed by 5 bases and the J gene end by 4 bases; junction bases not matched to a gene: 2. The CDR3 has 12 residues. The germline CDR1 and CDR2 sequences are SGDLS and YYNGEE. This chain's CDR3 is CASSTGATEAFF. CDR3 in DNA: TGTGCCAGCAGTACAGGGGCCACTGAAGCTTTCTTT. The whole variable domain, remainder taken from reference TRBV9 and TRBJ1-1, is DSGVTQTPKHLITATGQRVTLRCSPRSGDLSVYWYQQSLDQGLQFLIQYYNGEERAKGNILERFSAQQFPDLHSELNLSSLELGDSALYFCASSTGATEAFFGQGTRLTVV.

The V and J genes are TRBV27 and TRBJ2-1, with D hard to call. The CDR3 is 14 amino acids. Per germline, CDR1 MNHEY and CDR2 SMNVEV (reference sequence). The V end lost 3 bases, the J end lost 3 bases, and 9 bases lay between the germline ends. This CDR3 reads CASSLSDFYNEQFF. For the CDR3, the DNA is TGTGCCAGCAGTTTGTCCGACTTCTACAATGAGCAGTTCTTC.

This chain connects TRBV7-8 to TRBJ2-2, with 7 bases that match TRBD1. Germline CDR1 SGHVS, CDR2 FQNEAQ. The CDR3 covers 16 residues. Trimming at V came to 4 bases and at J to 2 bases, leaving 7 bases not matched to a gene. CDR3 sequence: CASSSSEGGNTGELFF. CDR3 coding DNA: TGTGCCAGCAGCTCCAGTGAAGGGGGCAACACCGGGGAGCTGTTTTTT.

This chain links TRBV7-9 with TRBJ2-7; no definite D call. Germline CDR1 is SEHNR and CDR2 is FQNEAQ (reference sequence). The CDR3 has 11 residues. Deletions cut 5 bases from V and 3 bases from J, with 5 bases between. This CDR3 reads CASSTYYEQYF. The CDR3 region has the DNA TGTGCCAGCAGCACCTACTACGAGCAGTACTTC.

This rearrangement joins TRBV4-1 to TRBJ1-5, with D tentatively TRBD1 (5 bases). This CDR3 spans 16 amino acids. The germline V gene encodes CDR1 MGHRA and CDR2 YSYEKL. Deletions cut 2 bases from V and 4 bases from J, with 15 bases between. The CDR3 loop is CASSQFIVGGNQPQHF. In DNA form, the CDR3 reads TGCGCCAGCAGCCAATTTATAGTCGGGGGGAATCAGCCCCAGCATTTT.

The chain links TRBV11-2 to TRBJ1-4; 9 bases match TRBD1. Germline values: CDR1 SGHAT, CDR2 FQNNGV. With V trimmed by 1 base and J by 9 bases, 9 bases remained unmatched. The CDR3 is 16 amino acids. CDR3 amino acids: CASSLGLPGQGKKLFF. The CDR3 nucleotides read TGTGCCAGCAGCTTAGGCCTTCCGGGACAGGGAAAAAAACTGTTTTTT.

V and J are TRBV28 and TRBJ2-1; 10 bases align to TRBD2. Trimming cost V 4 bases and J 4 bases; bases outside gene matches: 4. The germline V gene has CDR1 MDHEN and CDR2 SYDVKM. The CDR3 is 15 amino acids. Here the CDR3 DNA reads TGTGCCAGCAGTTGGGGGACTAGCGCTTACAATGAGCAGTTCTTC. It codes for CASSWGTSAYNEQFF.

V and J are TRBV7-8 and TRBJ1-3, with 9 bases identical to TRBD1. Per germline, CDR1 SGHVS and CDR2 FQNEAQ. Trimming removed 5 bases from V and 0 bases from J; junction bases left unmatched: 8. This CDR3 spans 17 amino acids. CDR3 residues: CASSTHRGQVSGNTIYF. The CDR3 DNA is TGTGCCAGCAGCACCCACAGGGGGCAAGTCTCTGGAAACACCATATATTTT.

This sequence joins TRBV4-2 and TRBJ1-2; D is unclear. There are 14 residues in the CDR3. Trimming cost V 3 bases and J 3 bases, with 11 bases left between them. Germline V lookup: CDR1 LGHNA, CDR2 YNFKEQ. The CDR3 loop is CASSQTRVDYGYTF. The DNA for the CDR3 is TGTGCCAGCAGCCAGACGAGGGTGGACTATGGCTACACCTTC.

This chain joins TRBV9 and TRBJ1-3; 7 positions agree with TRBD1. The germline V gene encodes CDR1 SGDLS and CDR2 YYNGEE. The CDR3 has 15 amino acids. The J segment lost 3 bases and the V segment lost 4 bases, leaving 7 bases of the junction unmatched. The CDR3 protein is CASSQDREFGNTIYF. The CDR3 DNA follows: TGTGCCAGCAGCCAAGACAGGGAGTTTGGAAACACCATATATTTT. The whole variable domain, remainder taken from reference TRBV9 and TRBJ1-3, is DSGVTQTPKHLITATGQRVTLRCSPRSGDLSVYWYQQSLDQGLQFLIQYYNGEERAKGNILERFSAQQFPDLHSELNLSSLELGDSALYFCASSQDREFGNTIYFGEGSWLTVV.

V and J are TRBV4-1 and TRBJ2-7; the match to TRBD2 covers 7 bases. The CDR3 sequence is 16 residues long. CDR1 and CDR2 from the germline V gene are MGHRA and YSYEKL. The V gene end was trimmed by 4 bases and the J gene end by 2 bases; junction bases not matched to a gene: 11. Here the CDR3 reads CASSLRLAEYPYEQYF. The CDR3 DNA reads as TGCGCCAGCAGCCTCCGGCTAGCGGAATACCCCTACGAGCAGTACTTC.

This clone was recorded a few times. This chain joins TRBV7-3 and TRBJ1-5, with a possible D match to TRBD1 (5 bases). CDR1 SGHTA and CDR2 FQGTGA come from the germline V gene. The CDR3 loop spans 15 amino acids. V shed 1 base and J shed 4 bases, with 11 bases lying between them. CDR3 bases: TGTGCCAGCAGCTTAAGCCCCGGGGGGAATCAGCCCCAGCATTTT. Its protein is CASSLSPGGNQPQHF.

V usage is TRBV11-1 and J usage is TRBJ2-7, with D unresolved. Germline-derived CDR1 and CDR2 are SGHAT and FQDESV (reference sequence). Trimming took off 6 bases at V and 1 base at J, with 10 bases between the two ends. The CDR3 extends over 13 amino acids. This chain's CDR3 is CASRADLSYEQYF. The CDR3 nucleotides are TGTGCCAGCAGGGCAGATTTATCCTACGAGCAGTACTTC.

This chain links TRBV19 with TRBJ2-3; tentatively, D is TRBD1 (6 bases). Germline CDR1 LNHDA, CDR2 SQIVND (reference sequence). Trimming took 2 bases from V and 1 from J, leaving 10 bases between them. The CDR3 loop spans 15 amino acids. CDR3 in DNA: TGTGCCAGTAGTATAAGGCCAGGGGGCACAGATACGCAGTATTTT. Amino acids: CASSIRPGGTDTQYF. Complete variable domain (other parts from reference TRBV19 and TRBJ2-3): DGGITQSPKYLFRKEGQNVTLSCEQNLNHDAMYWYRQDPGQGLRLIYYSQIVNDFQKGDIAEGYSVSREKKESFPLTVTSAQKNPTAFYLCASSIRPGGTDTQYFGPGTRLTVL.

This clone was seen once. The V gene is TRBV29-1, the J gene TRBJ2-1; 10 bases agree with TRBD1. After removal of 3 bases from V and 0 bases from J, the junction contained 11 bases not matched to a gene. The germline CDR1 and CDR2 sequences are SQVTM and ANQGSEA. The CDR3 has 18 residues. The CDR3 sequence is CSVEWGTGVSSSYNEQFF. CDR3 in DNA: TGCAGCGTTGAGTGGGGGACAGGGGTCTCTAGCTCCTACAATGAGCAGTTCTTC.

V usage is TRBV7-2 and J usage is TRBJ1-2; TRBD1 is a possible D gene (5 bases). Trimming removed 4 bases from V and 0 bases from J, with 9 bases in between. The germline V gene has CDR1 SGHTA and CDR2 FQGNSA. The CDR3 loop spans 14 amino acids. Written as DNA, the CDR3 is TGTGCCAGCAGCTCACAGGTAGCTAACTATGGCTACACCTTC. It yields the protein CASSSQVANYGYTF. The full variable domain, completed using reference TRBV7-2 and TRBJ1-2, is GAGVSQSPSNKVTEKGKDVELRCDPISGHTALYWYRQSLGQGLEFLIYFQGNSAPDKSGLPSDRFSAERTGGSVSTLTIQRTQQEDSAVYLCASSSQVANYGYTFGSGTRLTVV.

The V call is TRBV6-1, the J call TRBJ2-7; 7 bases are a match to TRBD1. Trimming took 11 bases from V and 3 from J; bases not matched to a gene: 7. Per germline, CDR1 MNHNS and CDR2 SASEGT. CDR3 length: 12 amino acids. CDR3 nucleotides: TGTGCCGGACAAGGGGGCGGCTACGAGCAGTACTTC. Amino acid sequence: CAGQGGGYEQYF.

The CDR3 DNA sequence: TGTGCCAGCAGCTCAGACAGGGCCTGGGGAGATACGCAGTATTTT. Residues: CASSSDRAWGDTQYF. The genes are TRBV7-3 and TRBJ2-3, with TRBD1 identical over 7 bases. The CDR3 is made up of 15 amino acids. Germline V gene lookup returns CDR1 SGHTA and CDR2 FQGTGA. After removal of 4 bases from V and 5 bases from J, the junction contained 9 bases not matched to a gene.

V gene TRBV4-3 combines with J gene TRBJ1-1, with D perhaps matching TRBD1 (5 bases). Germline V gene lookup returns CDR1 LGHNA and CDR2 YSLEER. The CDR3 totals 20 residues. The V end lost 1 base, the J end lost 0 bases, and 24 bases lay between the germline ends. CDR3 loop: CASSQVIRGIFGVMNTEAFF. CDR3 nucleotides: TGCGCCAGCAGCCAAGTCATTCGGGGGATATTTGGGGTCATGAACACTGAAGCTTTCTTT.

V usage is TRBV9 and J usage is TRBJ2-1; 7 bases agree with TRBD2. The CDR3 has 14 residues. Losses at the gene ends were 3 bases for V and 8 bases for J; bases not matched to a gene: 8. CDR1 is SGDLS and CDR2 is YYNGEE in the germline V gene. CDR3 in DNA: TGTGCCAGCAGCGCTCCCCATGGGGGGGATGAGCAGTTCTTC. Amino acid sequence: CASSAPHGGDEQFF.

The J gene is TRBJ2-1, the V gene TRBV9; 8 nucleotides agree with TRBD1. The V segment lost 1 base and the J segment 7 bases; nucleotides outside the gene matches: 7. Germline V CDR1 and CDR2: SGDLS, YYNGEE. The CDR3 loop spans 15 amino acids. The CDR3 nucleotides read TGTGCCAGCAGCGTAACAGGGGGGTCGAGGAATGAGCAGTTCTTC. Protein product: CASSVTGGSRNEQFF.

V is TRBV19 and J is TRBJ2-4, with a weak D call TRBD2 (5 bases). V lost 3 bases and J lost 1, with 13 bases in between. The germline V gene has CDR1 LNHDA and CDR2 SQIVND (reference sequence). This CDR3 spans 16 amino acids. This CDR3 is CASSMLTSRAKNIQYF. DNA of the CDR3: TGTGCCAGTAGTATGCTTACTAGTCGGGCCAAAAACATTCAGTACTTC. Complete variable domain (other parts from reference TRBV19 and TRBJ2-4): DGGITQSPKYLFRKEGQNVTLSCEQNLNHDAMYWYRQDPGQGLRLIYYSQIVNDFQKGDIAEGYSVSREKKESFPLTVTSAQKNPTAFYLCASSMLTSRAKNIQYFGAGTRLSVL.

V gene TRBV9 combines with J gene TRBJ2-1; TRBD2 might be the D (5 bases). Trimming left V 4 bases short and J 9 bases short, with 11 bases between. There are 12 residues in the CDR3. Per the germline V gene, CDR1 is SGDLS and CDR2 is YYNGEE. CDR3 amino acids: CASSTSRGEQFF. The CDR3 bases are TGTGCCAGCAGCACGAGCCGGGGTGAGCAGTTCTTC.